This entry lists 15 T cell receptor beta chains sequenced from one sample in a study of tissue T cells after allogeneic stem cell transplantation. Assay: immunoSEQ multiplex PCR; the TCRdb copy retains only in-frame clones and omits some. The top ten clones hold around 10% of a sample with 4,500 to 5,500 clones, around 32% of them seen once. Time point defined: mouse harvest day 14 after allogeneic transplant. The graft held 10^6 splenic CD5+ T cells and 10^7 T-cell-depleted bone marrow cells. The material sequenced was skin. The receptors originated from a female BALB/c mouse given C57BL/6 T cells with graft-versus-host disease after an allogeneic hematopoietic cell transplant.

This clone is medium-sized (0.01 to 0.1%) in the sample. Gene names and germline match the mouse. The sequence runs out 1 residue before the end of the CDR3; the remainder is reconstructed from the germline J gene. The genes are TRBV26 and TRBJ2-4; 9 bases map to TRBD2. From germline, CDR1 is KGHPV and CDR2 FQNQEV (reference sequence). There are 14 residues in the CDR3. J gave up 5 bases and V 6 bases, and 6 bases lay outside the gene matches. The CDR3 is CASSRDWGINTLYF. The covered CDR3 bases are TGTGCCAGCAGCCGCGACTGGGGGATAAACACCTTGTAC.

Worth noting for this clone: Gene names are mouse gene names. Here the CDR3 reads CASRDRGGTEVFF. The CDR3 bases that were read are TGTGCCAGCAGGGACAGGGGGGGCACAGAAGTCTTC. The chain recombines TRBV19 with TRBJ1-1; 10 nucleotides match TRBD1. Read sequence stops 1 residue before the CDR3 end, and the germline J gene provides the missing end. With 5 bases clipped from V and 4 bases from J, the junction kept 2 bases outside the gene matches. CDR3 length equals 13 residues. CDR1 and CDR2 from the germline V gene are FNHDT and SITEND (reference sequence).

This clone was seen just once. Mouse gene names apply. From the germline J gene comes the end of the CDR3, since the read stops 1 residue before it. The chain recombines TRBV13-2 with TRBJ2-5; D remains unclear. Germline-derived CDR1 and CDR2 are NNHNN and SYGAGS (reference sequence). V was cut by 1 base and J by 6 bases, with 9 bases left in between. The CDR3 consists of 13 residues. CDR3 bases read: TGTGCCAGCGGTGATCGGGGAGGGGACACCCAGTAC. Residues: CASGDRGGDTQY. In full, the CDR3 is CASGDRGGDTQYF.

A few counts support this clone. Germline and genes here are mouse. Coverage ceases 1 residue before the CDR3 finishes, and the germline J gene fills in the end. The chain recombines TRBV3 with TRBJ2-7, with TRBD1 identical over 7 bases. V trimming: 4 bases; J trimming: 5 bases; junction bases outside the gene matches: 2. Germline CDR1 and CDR2: SNHLY and FYNGKV (reference sequence). This CDR3 is 12 amino acids long. The sequenced part of the CDR3 DNA is TGTGCCAGCAGCTCAGACAGGGATGAACAGTAC. Translating it yields CASSSDRDEQY. The entire CDR3 reads CASSSDRDEQYF.

Remarks on this clone: Mouse names are used for the genes. With the read ending 1 residue before the CDR3 end, the germline J gene is used to fill in that end. V is TRBV15 and J is TRBJ2-2, with a weak D call TRBD1 (5 bases). V was shortened by 2 bases and J by 3 bases, with 7 bases between the two germline ends. The germline gives CDR1 SGHND, CDR2 FRSKSL. CDR3 length equals 14 residues. CDR3 bases read: TGTGCCAGCAGTTTACAGGGCGACACCGGGCAGCTCTAC. This translates into CASSLQGDTGQLY. The CDR3 reads in full as CASSLQGDTGQLYF.

Turning to this clone: The gene names given are mouse names. The sequence runs out 1 residue before the end of the CDR3; the remainder is reconstructed from the germline J gene. The chain links TRBV13-2 to TRBJ2-4, with 12 bases fitting TRBD2. This CDR3 spans 17 amino acids. V lost 0 bases to trimming and J lost 0 bases; unmatched junction nucleotides: 2. Germline V gene data show CDR1 as NNHNN and CDR2 as SYGAGS (reference sequence). The CDR3 spells CASGDGLGGRSQNTLYF. The CDR3 bases that were read are TGTGCCAGCGGTGATGGACTGGGGGGGCGCAGTCAAAACACCTTGTAC.

In this sample, this clone turned up a few times. Gene names denote mouse genes. The read comes to an end 1 residue before the CDR3 does, leaving the germline J gene to fill in the end. V gene TRBV23 combines with J gene TRBJ2-2; the DNA was not used to check the table's D call, TRBD2. The CDR3 totals 17 residues. CDR1 is KGHTA, CDR2 FQNQQP, per germline. The CDR3 sequence: CSSSQLGTGTNTGQLYF. The CDR3 bases that were read are TGCTCCAGCAGTCAACTCGGGACTGGAACAAACACCGGGCAGCTCTAC.

On this clone: Germline and genes: mouse. Here the CDR3 reads CASSDARQGGAETLYF. The part of the CDR3 DNA that was read is TGTGCCAGCAGTGATGCAAGGCAGGGGGGTGCAGAAACGCTGTAT. The chain recombines TRBV13-1 with TRBJ2-3; TRBD1 matches at 7 bases. The read ends 1 residue shy of where the CDR3 ends; the end is completed using the germline J gene. CDR1 is NSHNY and CDR2 is SYGAGN in the germline V gene. V shed 0 bases, J shed 1 base, and the junction held 5 bases outside the gene matches. This CDR3 comprises 16 residues.

This clone was counted a few times. Gene names refer to mouse genes. The CDR3 is cut off 1 residue early in the read; its end comes from the germline J gene. This chain uses TRBV23 with TRBJ1-1; the D call of TRBD1 is as the table states it, not checked on the DNA. The germline gives CDR1 KGHTA, CDR2 FQNQQP. CDR3 length equals 15 residues. CDR3 sequence reads: CSSSQSAGGGTEVFF. The covered CDR3 bases are TGCTCCAGCAGTCAATCAGCAGGGGGAGGCACAGAAGTCTTC.

Note on this clone: The genes are named according to mouse. The read comes to an end 1 residue before the CDR3 does, leaving the germline J gene to fill in the end. V usage is TRBV20 and J usage is TRBJ1-2, with a tentative D call TRBD1 (6 bases). From germline, CDR1 is GFQATS and CDR2 STVNSAI. This CDR3 is 13 amino acids long. Trimming pared 2 bases from V and 1 base from J, leaving 8 bases between. The covered CDR3 bases are TGTGGTGCTAGGAGACAGGTAAACTCCGACTACACC. Translation: CGARRQVNSDYT. In full, the CDR3 reads CGARRQVNSDYTF.

In its sample, this clone was seen a few times. Genes here carry mouse names. The read terminates 1 residue before the CDR3 end, so the remaining end is supplied by the germline J gene. The chain joins TRBV23 to TRBJ1-4; the table gives TRBD1 as D, unverified against the DNA. CDR1 is KGHTA, CDR2 FQNQQP, per germline. This CDR3 comprises 13 residues. The CDR3: CSSSQRANERLFF. The part of the CDR3 DNA that was read is TGCTCCAGCAGTCAAAGGGCCAACGAAAGATTATTT.

Details on this clone: The gene names given are mouse names. The read stops 1 residue short of the end of the CDR3; the missing end is completed from the germline J gene. This chain uses TRBV26 with TRBJ2-5; D gene uncertain. CDR3 length equals 12 residues. Germline V gene sequence: CDR1 KGHPV, CDR2 FQNQEV (reference sequence). V was pared by 0 bases and J by 6 bases, with 4 bases between. The CDR3 loop reads CASSLSEDTQYF. CDR3 DNA (partial): TGTGCCAGCAGTCTGTCGGAGGACACCCAGTAC.

This clone is deemed medium-sized. Gene names and germline refer to mouse. The read gets to within 1 residue of the CDR3 end, and the germline J gene fills in the rest. This rearrangement joins TRBV5 to TRBJ1-1; 9 bases match TRBD1. This CDR3 is built from 13 residues. CDR1 is LGHNA and CDR2 is YNLKQL in the germline V gene (reference sequence). The junction had 5 bases not matched to a gene; V was cut back by 1 base and J by 11 bases. Incomplete CDR3 DNA: TGTGCCAGCAGCCAAGTACAGGGGGCAGGGGTCTTC. This gives the protein CASSQVQGAGVF. The full CDR3 protein is CASSQVQGAGVFF.

About this clone: The gene names here belong to mouse. The read is 1 residue too short to cover the CDR3 end, so that end is filled in from the germline J gene. The chain joins TRBV13-2 to TRBJ2-1; possibly TRBD1 for D (5 bases). In germline, CDR1 is NNHNN, CDR2 SYGAGS (reference sequence). V shed 1 base and J shed 1 base, with 6 bases lying between them. This CDR3 region has 14 residues. Partial CDR3 DNA: TGTGCCAGCGGTGATCAGGGAAACTATGCTGAGCAGTTC. Amino acids: CASGDQGNYAEQF. The whole CDR3 sequence reads CASGDQGNYAEQFF.

By share of the sample, this clone is medium-sized. Gene names and germline match the mouse. The read halts 1 residue ahead of the CDR3 end, with the missing end drawn from the germline J gene. V gene TRBV23 combines with J gene TRBJ1-3; the DNA was not compared with TRBD1, the D call given in the table. This CDR3 spans 12 amino acids. Per the germline V gene, CDR1 is KGHTA and CDR2 is FQNQQP. CDR3: CSSSHQGNTLYF. The CDR3 DNA, read in part, is TGCTCCAGCAGTCACCAAGGAAATACGCTCTAT.